These 6 T cell receptor beta chains were sequenced from one sample in a study of cytomegalovirus exposure and HLA in healthy donors. A multiplex PCR was run with 60 Vbeta primers and 13 Jbeta primers. Here immunoSEQ multiplex PCR was the method, and the copy in TCRdb shows in-frame clones only, minus some. Its table lists roughly 40,000 clones. Sample: PBMCs. These receptors came from a middle-aged man in good health and CMV-seropositive.

The gene calls are TRBV30 and TRBJ2-5; 15 bases line up with TRBD2. After removal of 3 bases from V and 5 bases from J, the junction contained 7 bases not matched to a gene. The CDR3 runs to 16 residues. Germline CDR1 and CDR2: GTSNPN and SVGIG (reference sequence). CDR3 sequence: CAWSRGLAGGPETQYF. Written as DNA, the CDR3 is TGTGCCTGGAGCCGAGGACTAGCGGGAGGGCCGGAGACCCAGTACTTC. Supplemented by reference TRBV30 and TRBJ2-5, the full variable domain reads SQTIHQWPATLVQPVGSPLSLECTVEGTSNPNLYWYRQAAGRGLQLLFYSVGIGQISSEVPQNLSASRPQDRQFILSSKKLLLSDSGFYLCAWSRGLAGGPETQYFGPGTRLLVL.

The J gene is TRBJ2-7, the V gene TRBV13, with D perhaps TRBD1 (8 bases). Trimming took 1 base from V and 2 from J, leaving 12 bases between them. CDR1 PRHDT and CDR2 FYEKMQ come from the germline V gene (reference sequence). This CDR3 spans 15 amino acids. The CDR3 nucleotides are TGTGCCAGCAGCTTAGACAGGGGGGGAACCTACGAGCAGTACTTC. This sequence encodes CASSLDRGGTYEQYF.

Note on this clone: This specimen includes other DNA sequences encoding the same CDR3. V usage is TRBV7-9 and J usage is TRBJ2-3, with a possible D match to TRBD2 (6 bases). Germline V gene lookup returns CDR1 SEHNR and CDR2 FQNEAQ (reference sequence). Trimming removed 5 bases at V and 5 bases at J, with 11 bases between. The CDR3 extends over 13 amino acids. The CDR3 loop is CASSSGWGDTQYF. In DNA, the CDR3 is TGTGCCAGCAGCAGCGGGTGGGGAGATACGCAGTATTTT.

This chain uses TRBV5-4 with TRBJ2-5, with a possible D match to TRBD2 (6 bases). From germline, CDR1 is SGHNT and CDR2 YYREEE (reference sequence). The CDR3 covers 13 residues. Deletions cut 0 bases from V and 11 bases from J, with 14 bases between. In DNA form, the CDR3 reads TGTGCCAGCAGCTTGGACCCAGGAGGGGAGCAGTACTTC. Amino acids: CASSLDPGGEQYF. The full variable domain, rest sourced from reference TRBV5-4 and TRBJ2-5, is ETGVTQSPTHLIKTRGQQVTLRCSSQSGHNTVSWYQQALGQGPQFIFQYYREEENGRGNFPPRFSGLQFPNYSSELNVNALELDDSALYLCASSLDPGGEQYFGPGTRLLVL.

The chain carries TRBV28 and TRBJ2-2, with D hard to call. V was clipped by 6 bases and J by 0 bases, with 11 bases between them. CDR1 is MDHEN and CDR2 is SYDVKM in the germline V gene. This CDR3 region has 15 residues. The CDR3 DNA reads as TGTGCCAGCAGCCCTCCGGGTTCGAACACCGGGGAGCTGTTTTTT. It encodes CASSPPGSNTGELFF.

J is TRBJ2-2 and V is TRBV6-5; D perhaps matches TRBD2 (6 bases). The V gene lost 0 bases and the J gene lost 3 bases, with 11 bases spanning the gap. This CDR3 has 16 amino acids. Germline V gene lookup returns CDR1 MNHEY and CDR2 SVGAGI. CDR3 sequence (DNA): TGTGCCAGCAGTTACTCGGAGGGGCTTTACACCGGGGAGCTGTTTTTT. Protein product: CASSYSEGLYTGELFF.